A few counts support the clone carrying this T cell receptor beta chain. What it binds is not known. This specimen belongs to a study of T cells after yellow fever vaccination. Study-level findings and limits: Post-booster samples contained most primary-vaccination clones (about 95% CD4, about 90% CD8).

This CDR3 region has 14 residues. Per germline, CDR1 SGHRS and CDR2 YFSETQ. J gave up 5 bases and V 2 bases, and 5 bases lay outside the gene matches. Each CDR3 protein gets one entry after TCRdb re-called the 5' RACE reads with MiXCR. The repertoire holds a few hundred thousand distinct CDR3 sequences, with roughly 21% as singletons. The rearrangement joins TRBV5-1 to TRBJ2-5, with 8 nucleotides matching TRBD2. The source was PBMCs, collected 15 days after the yellow fever booster vaccination. This receptor was taken from a man aged 30-40 years who received the YFV17D yellow fever vaccine. The CDR3 DNA sequence: TGCGCCAGCAGCTTCCGACTAGCGTGGGAGACCCAGTACTTC. Translating gives CASSFRLAWETQYF.